This T cell receptor (beta chain) was captured in a study of cytomegalovirus exposure and HLA in healthy donors. Donors were nominally healthy when sampled, though unrecorded immune exposures were likely. As regards this clone: Its specificity is not known.

The germline V gene has CDR1 SEHNR and CDR2 FQNEAQ (reference sequence). Trimming removed 6 bases from V and 1 base from J; junction bases left unmatched: 6. The CDR3 contains 15 residues. The study, taken as a whole, reports: CMV serostatus was the sole immune exposure information available.

PCR primers comprised 60 Vbeta and 13 Jbeta primers. Clones were read by immunoSEQ multiplex PCR, and TCRdb kept only the in-frame ones, dropping some. The sample has more than 150,000 clones, approximately 80% seen once. Sequencing was done on a sample of PBMCs. The receptor's source is a woman under 30 in good health and CMV-seronegative. The chain couples TRBV7-9 to TRBJ2-3; 8 nucleotides match TRBD1. CDR3 sequence: CASRSDRGRTDTQYF. The CDR3, as DNA: TGTGCCAGCAGATCCGACAGGGGTCGCACAGATACGCAGTATTTT.